The TCR beta chain described here comes from a study of T cell repertoires in cytomegalovirus infection. Study-wide context: The public TCR beta signatures pointed to both CMV infection and matching HLA type.

The study, taken as a whole, reports: Identification of carriers of CMV plus the relevant HLA was achieved through cumulative public TCR beta family frequency.

MiXCR was run by TCRdb on the reads, yielding one entry per CDR3 protein. The sample has more than 250,000 distinct CDR3 sequences; 25% are singletons. About this clonotype: What it binds is not known.

This clonotype was obtained from a human donor in good health (CMV status not recorded). Some clones in this sample may be carry-over from other donors' samples. Source: cultured PBMCs, taken from culture after CMV antigen stimulation.

DNA of the CDR3: TGTGCCAGCAGATACAGGACAGGGGGCTACGAGCAGTACTTC. Encoded protein: CASRYRTGGYEQYF. The J gene is TRBJ2-7, the V gene TRBV2; 10 bases match TRBD1. CDR3 size: 14 residues. J was trimmed by 3 bases and V by 6 bases; bases with no gene match: 5. Per germline, CDR1 SNHLY and CDR2 FYNNEI.